Listed here are 15 T cell receptor beta chains from one sample, sequenced in a study of T cell repertoires in cytomegalovirus infection. The antigens these receptors bind are not known. TCRdb called the reads again in MiXCR, with one record for every CDR3 protein. This sample has nearly 700,000 distinct CDR3 sequences, with roughly a third found just once. Sample: cultured PBMCs, taken from culture after CMV antigen stimulation. Receptors originate from a human donor in good health (CMV status not recorded). Some clones in this sample may be carry-over from other donors' samples.

The genes are TRBV7-9 and TRBJ1-6; TRBD1 matches at 8 bases. CDR1 is SEHNR, CDR2 FQNEAQ, per germline (reference sequence). V was clipped by 5 bases and J by 7 bases; unmatched bases: 7. This CDR3 has 15 amino acids. For the CDR3, the DNA is TGTGCCAGCAGCGCCTCAGGGGGCTTAAATTCACCCCTCCACTTT. This translates into CASSASGGLNSPLHF.

V is TRBV4-1 and J is TRBJ1-6; D is uncertain. Trimming removed 0 bases from V and 6 bases from J, with 12 bases in between. The CDR3 consists of 16 residues. Germline lookup yields CDR1 MGHRA and CDR2 YSYEKL. This CDR3 is CASSQEGAGGNSPLHF. CDR3 DNA: TGCGCCAGCAGCCAAGAGGGCGCAGGTGGTAATTCACCCCTCCACTTT.

This clonotype was counted once. The chain uses TRBV7-2 and TRBJ2-2; D is perhaps TRBD1 (6 bases). This CDR3 is built from 16 residues. V shed 2 bases and J shed 1 base, with 11 bases lying between them. CDR1 and CDR2 (germline): SGHTA, FQGNSA. Here the CDR3 DNA reads TGTGCCAGCAGCTTATCGAAGGGGGAGAACACCGGGGAGCTGTTTTTT. Translated, it gives CASSLSKGENTGELFF.

This clonotype showed up many times. The gene calls are TRBV7-6 and TRBJ2-7; D remains unclear. The CDR3 runs 13 residues. From germline, CDR1 is SGHVS and CDR2 FNYEAQ. The V gene lost 2 bases and the J gene lost 3 bases, with 8 bases spanning the gap. DNA of the CDR3: TGTGCCAGCAGCTTATCTGGCGACTACGAGCAGTACTTC. Translating it yields CASSLSGDYEQYF.

The chain couples TRBV20-1 to TRBJ2-3; possibly TRBD2 for D (5 bases). This CDR3 spans 13 amino acids. Germline CDR1 and CDR2: DFQATT and SNEGSKA (reference sequence). V lost 6 bases, J lost 1 base, and 11 bases lay in between. CDR3 nucleotides: TGCAGTGCGGAACTAGGCGGCACAGATACGCAGTATTTT. Translating it yields CSAELGGTDTQYF.

This chain uses TRBV7-2 with TRBJ1-1; D gene unclear. V dropped 4 bases and J dropped 10 bases, with 13 bases sitting between them. The CDR3 length is 12 residues. Germline loops: CDR1 SGHTA, CDR2 FQGNSA. CDR3 in amino acids: CASSSFSTGAFF. CDR3 in DNA: TGTGCCAGCAGCTCATTCTCCACGGGAGCTTTCTTT.

The V gene is TRBV29-1, the J gene TRBJ1-1; D gene unclear. V gave up 7 bases and J gave up 2 bases, with 20 bases separating them. Germline-derived CDR1 and CDR2 are SQVTM and ANQGSEA. This CDR3 has 15 residues. The CDR3 loop reads CSGWVRTGPNTEAFF. The CDR3 DNA reads TGCAGCGGCTGGGTTCGGACGGGCCCTAACACTGAAGCTTTCTTT.

This clonotype came up a few times. The chain uses TRBV11-2 and TRBJ2-4; D is unresolved. CDR1 is SGHAT, CDR2 FQNNGV, per germline. This CDR3 is 16 amino acids long. V was shortened by 1 base and J by 4 bases, with 14 bases between the two germline ends. Written as DNA, the CDR3 is TGTGCCAGCAGCTTAGGACCCCGGTGGGGTAAAAACATTCAGTACTTC. Translating gives CASSLGPRWGKNIQYF.

This clonotype was detected many times. This chain links TRBV7-2 with TRBJ2-1; 7 nucleotides match TRBD2. The germline V gene has CDR1 SGHTA and CDR2 FQGNSA. Germline trimming cut 4 bases from V and 10 bases from J; bases unmatched to any gene: 7. CDR3 size: 13 residues. The DNA for the CDR3 is TGTGCCAGCAGCTCCTCGCGGGGGTTGGAGCAGTTCTTC. Translated: CASSSSRGLEQFF.

The chain combines TRBV20-1 with TRBJ2-5, with 8 bases aligning to TRBD2. The V gene's germline CDR1 is DFQATT and CDR2 SNEGSKA (reference sequence). With V trimmed by 3 bases and J by 5 bases, 5 bases remained unmatched. The CDR3 runs 13 residues. This chain's CDR3 is CSASSGGAETQYF. CDR3 sequence (DNA): TGCAGTGCTAGCTCGGGGGGGGCTGAGACCCAGTACTTC.

The V gene is TRBV5-1, the J gene TRBJ2-3; D remains ambiguous. The CDR3 runs 16 residues. V was trimmed by 5 bases and J by 2 bases, leaving 18 bases between them. Per the germline V gene, CDR1 is SGHRS and CDR2 is YFSETQ. CDR3 nucleotides: TGCGCCAGCAGGTATATCGACGCAGCTTACACAGATACGCAGTATTTT. It yields the protein CASRYIDAAYTDTQYF.

The chain couples TRBV2 to TRBJ2-5, with 7 bases aligning to TRBD1. Germline CDR1 and CDR2: SNHLY and FYNNEI. J gave up 1 base and V 6 bases, and 11 bases lay outside the gene matches. This CDR3 contains 16 residues. The CDR3 DNA follows: TGTGCCAGCAGAACGGGACAGATAAACCTCCAAGAGACCCAGTACTTC. Translation: CASRTGQINLQETQYF.

CDR3 region: CSVEDGVSEETQYF. CDR3 nucleotides: TGCAGCGTTGAAGACGGAGTTTCTGAAGAGACCCAGTACTTC. The rearrangement links TRBV29-1 to TRBJ2-5; D not resolved. The CDR3 totals 14 residues. V was trimmed by 0 bases and J by 3 bases, leaving 11 bases between them. Germline V gene lookup returns CDR1 SQVTM and CDR2 ANQGSEA.

This chain uses TRBV10-3 with TRBJ1-4, with D possibly TRBD1 on 5 matching bases. Germline lookup yields CDR1 ENHRY and CDR2 SYGVKD. The CDR3 covers 14 residues. Deletions cut 4 bases from V and 10 bases from J, with 16 bases between. The CDR3 DNA reads TGTGCCATCAGTGCCGGGGGACCGACGCGAAAACTGTTTTTT. It codes for CAISAGGPTRKLFF.

This clonotype was detected only a few times. This chain uses TRBV28 with TRBJ1-3; D not resolved. The CDR3 spans 16 residues. Germline V lookup: CDR1 MDHEN, CDR2 SYDVKM. Between the trimmed V and J ends, which lost 6 bases and 0 bases, there was a span of 15 bases. CDR3 amino acids: CASSSPPGYSGNTIYF. The CDR3 nucleotides read TGTGCCAGCAGCTCCCCTCCAGGATACTCTGGAAACACCATATATTTT.